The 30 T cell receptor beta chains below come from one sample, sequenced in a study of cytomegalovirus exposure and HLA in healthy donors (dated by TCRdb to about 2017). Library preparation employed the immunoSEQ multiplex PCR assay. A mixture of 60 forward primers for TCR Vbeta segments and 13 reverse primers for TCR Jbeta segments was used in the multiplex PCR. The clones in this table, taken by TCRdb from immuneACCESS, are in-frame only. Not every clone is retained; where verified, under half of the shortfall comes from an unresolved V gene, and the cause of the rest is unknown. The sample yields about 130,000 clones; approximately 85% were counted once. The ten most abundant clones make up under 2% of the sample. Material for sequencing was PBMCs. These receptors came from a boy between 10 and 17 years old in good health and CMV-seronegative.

CDR3 amino acids: CASSQEIVGADTQYF. CDR3 DNA sequence: TGCGCCAGCAGCCAAGAGATAGTCGGGGCAGATACGCAGTATTTT. J is TRBJ2-3 and V is TRBV4-1, with D perhaps matching TRBD2 (5 bases). V gave up 0 bases and J gave up 4 bases, with 11 bases separating them. The V gene's germline CDR1 is MGHRA and CDR2 YSYEKL. The CDR3 totals 15 residues.

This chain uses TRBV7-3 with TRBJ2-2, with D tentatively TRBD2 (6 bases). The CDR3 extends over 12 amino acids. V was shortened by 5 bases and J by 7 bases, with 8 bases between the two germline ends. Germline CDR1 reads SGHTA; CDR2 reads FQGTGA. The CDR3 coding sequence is TGTGCCAGCAGCCGGAGGGGCGGGGAGCTGTTTTTT. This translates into CASSRRGGELFF. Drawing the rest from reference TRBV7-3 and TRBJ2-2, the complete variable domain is GAGVSQTPSNKVTEKGKYVELRCDPISGHTALYWYRQSLGQGPEFLIYFQGTGAADDSGLPNDRFFAVRPEGSVSTLKIQRTERGDSAVYLCASSRRGGELFFGEGSRLTVL.

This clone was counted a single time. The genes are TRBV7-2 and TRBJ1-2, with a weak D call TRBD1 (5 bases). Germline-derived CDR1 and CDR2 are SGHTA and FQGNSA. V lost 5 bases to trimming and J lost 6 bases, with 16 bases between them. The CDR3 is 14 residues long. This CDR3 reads CASSAGGAADGYTF. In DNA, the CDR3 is TGTGCCAGCAGCGCAGGAGGGGCTGCTGATGGCTACACCTTC.

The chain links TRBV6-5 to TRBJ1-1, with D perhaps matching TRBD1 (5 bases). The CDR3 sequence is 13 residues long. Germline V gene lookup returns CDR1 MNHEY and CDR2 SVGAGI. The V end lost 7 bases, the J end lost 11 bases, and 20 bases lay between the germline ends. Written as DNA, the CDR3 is TGTGCCAGCATGGGGGAGGGGCTAATACGGGCTTTCTTT. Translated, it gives CASMGEGLIRAFF.

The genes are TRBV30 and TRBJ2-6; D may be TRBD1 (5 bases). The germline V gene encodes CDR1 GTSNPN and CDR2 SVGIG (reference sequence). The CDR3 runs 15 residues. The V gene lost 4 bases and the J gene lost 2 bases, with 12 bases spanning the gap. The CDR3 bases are TGTGCCTGGATCAGGGAACTCGCTGGGGCCAACGTCCTGACTTTC. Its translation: CAWIRELAGANVLTF.

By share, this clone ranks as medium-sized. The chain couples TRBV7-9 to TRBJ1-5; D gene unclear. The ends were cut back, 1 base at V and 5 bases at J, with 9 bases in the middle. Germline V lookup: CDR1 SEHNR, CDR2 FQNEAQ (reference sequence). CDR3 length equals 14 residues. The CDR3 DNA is TGTGCCAGCAGCTTAGATAACAGCCATCAGCCCCAGCATTTT. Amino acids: CASSLDNSHQPQHF.

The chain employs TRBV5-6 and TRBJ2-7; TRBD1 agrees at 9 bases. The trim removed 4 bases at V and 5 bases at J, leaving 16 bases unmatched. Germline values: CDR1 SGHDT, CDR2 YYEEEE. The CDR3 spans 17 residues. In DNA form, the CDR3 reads TGTGCCAGCAGCGTGTACTTAACCGGGACAGGGCCTCACGAGCAGTACTTC. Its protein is CASSVYLTGTGPHEQYF.

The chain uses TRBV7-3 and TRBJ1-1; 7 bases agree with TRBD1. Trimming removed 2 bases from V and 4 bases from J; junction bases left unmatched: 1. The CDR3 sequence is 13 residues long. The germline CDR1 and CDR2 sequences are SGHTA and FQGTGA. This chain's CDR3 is CASSLSGGTEAFF. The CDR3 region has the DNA TGTGCCAGCAGCTTATCAGGGGGCACTGAAGCTTTCTTT. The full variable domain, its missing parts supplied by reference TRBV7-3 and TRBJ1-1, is GAGVSQTPSNKVTEKGKYVELRCDPISGHTALYWYRQSLGQGPEFLIYFQGTGAADDSGLPNDRFFAVRPEGSVSTLKIQRTERGDSAVYLCASSLSGGTEAFFGQGTRLTVV.

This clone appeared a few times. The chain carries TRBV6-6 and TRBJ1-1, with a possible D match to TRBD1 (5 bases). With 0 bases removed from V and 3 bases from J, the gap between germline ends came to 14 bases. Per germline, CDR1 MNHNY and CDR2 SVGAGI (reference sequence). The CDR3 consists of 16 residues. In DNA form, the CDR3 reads TGTGCCAGCAGTTACTCGTCGGAGGGGCCCGACACTGAAGCTTTCTTT. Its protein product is CASSYSSEGPDTEAFF.

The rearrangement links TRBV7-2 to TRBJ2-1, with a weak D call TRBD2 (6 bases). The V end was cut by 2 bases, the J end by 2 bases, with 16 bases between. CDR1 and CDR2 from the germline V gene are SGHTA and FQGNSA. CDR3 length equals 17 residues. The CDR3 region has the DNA TGTGCCAGCAGCTTAACGTGGGCGGGACTCCCCTACAATGAGCAGTTCTTC. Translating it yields CASSLTWAGLPYNEQFF. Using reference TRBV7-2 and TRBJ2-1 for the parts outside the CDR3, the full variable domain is GAGVSQSPSNKVTEKGKDVELRCDPISGHTALYWYRQSLGQGLEFLIYFQGNSAPDKSGLPSDRFSAERTGGSVSTLTIQRTQQEDSAVYLCASSLTWAGLPYNEQFFGPGTRLTVL.

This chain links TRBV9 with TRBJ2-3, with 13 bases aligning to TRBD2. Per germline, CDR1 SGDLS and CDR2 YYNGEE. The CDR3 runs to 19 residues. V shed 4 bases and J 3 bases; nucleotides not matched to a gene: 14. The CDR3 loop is CASSSEGRGLAGITDTQYF. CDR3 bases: TGTGCCAGCAGCTCTGAGGGTCGGGGACTAGCGGGAATAACAGATACGCAGTATTTT.

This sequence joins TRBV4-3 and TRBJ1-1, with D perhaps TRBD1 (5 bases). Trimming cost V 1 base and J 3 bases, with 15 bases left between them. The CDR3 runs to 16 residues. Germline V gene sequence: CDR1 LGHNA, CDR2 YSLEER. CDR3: CASSQARQGLDTEAFF. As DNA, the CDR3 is TGCGCCAGCAGCCAAGCACGCCAGGGATTGGACACTGAAGCTTTCTTT.

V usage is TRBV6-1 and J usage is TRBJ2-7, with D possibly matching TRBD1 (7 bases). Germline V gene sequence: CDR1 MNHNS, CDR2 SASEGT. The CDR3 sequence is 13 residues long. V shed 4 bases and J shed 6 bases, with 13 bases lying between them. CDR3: CASSGGTAGEQYF. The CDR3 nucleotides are TGTGCCAGCAGTGGCGGGACAGCGGGCGAGCAGTACTTC.

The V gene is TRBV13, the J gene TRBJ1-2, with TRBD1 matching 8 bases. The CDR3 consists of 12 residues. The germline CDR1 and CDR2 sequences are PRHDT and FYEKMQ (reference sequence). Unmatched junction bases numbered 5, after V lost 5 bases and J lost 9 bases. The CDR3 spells CASSLGQARYTF. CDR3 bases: TGTGCCAGCAGCCTGGGACAGGCTCGCTACACCTTC.

The CDR3 here is CASSLRTGLVARGGEQYF. The CDR3 DNA follows: TGTGCCAGCAGCCTGAGGACGGGTTTGGTAGCCCGGGGAGGCGAGCAGTACTTC. The rearrangement joins TRBV7-9 to TRBJ2-7, with a weak D call TRBD2 (6 bases). V lost 5 bases and J 6 bases, leaving 29 bases between the germline ends. This CDR3 comprises 18 residues. CDR1 is SEHNR, CDR2 FQNEAQ, per germline (reference sequence). Complete variable domain (other parts from reference TRBV7-9 and TRBJ2-7): DTGVSQNPRHKITKRGQNVTFRCDPISEHNRLYWYRQTLGQGPEFLTYFQNEAQLEKSRLLSDRFSAERPKGSFSTLEIQRTEQGDSAMYLCASSLRTGLVARGGEQYFGPGTRLTVT.

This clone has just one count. CDR3 sequence: CASSIRGSVSYEQYF. The DNA for the CDR3 is TGTGCCAGTAGTATAAGGGGGTCGGTTTCCTACGAGCAGTACTTC. The V call is TRBV19, the J call TRBJ2-7; D possibly corresponds to TRBD1 (6 bases). V was clipped by 2 bases and J by 1 base, with 12 bases between them. Germline loops: CDR1 LNHDA, CDR2 SQIVND (reference sequence). The CDR3 is made up of 15 amino acids.

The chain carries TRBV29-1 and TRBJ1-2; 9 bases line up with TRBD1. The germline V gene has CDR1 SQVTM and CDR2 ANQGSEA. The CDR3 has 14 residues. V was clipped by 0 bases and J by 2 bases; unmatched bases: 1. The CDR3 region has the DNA TGCAGCGTTGAAGATGGGACAGGGAACTATGGCTACACCTTC. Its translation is CSVEDGTGNYGYTF.

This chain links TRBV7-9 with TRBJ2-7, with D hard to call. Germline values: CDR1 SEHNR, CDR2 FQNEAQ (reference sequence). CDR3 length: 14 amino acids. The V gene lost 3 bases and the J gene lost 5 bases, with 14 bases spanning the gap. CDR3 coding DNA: TGTGCCAGCAGCTTTGGCACTATTCTCCACGAGCAGTACTTC. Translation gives CASSFGTILHEQYF.

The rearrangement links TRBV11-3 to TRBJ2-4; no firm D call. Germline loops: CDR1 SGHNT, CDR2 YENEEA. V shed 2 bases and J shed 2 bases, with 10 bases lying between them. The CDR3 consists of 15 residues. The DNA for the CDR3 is TGTGCCAGCAGCTTATTGGCTCCGACCAAAAACATTCAGTACTTC. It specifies CASSLLAPTKNIQYF. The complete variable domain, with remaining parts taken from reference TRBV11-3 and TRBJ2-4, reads EAGVVQSPRYKIIEKKQPVAFWCNPISGHNTLYWYLQNLGQGPELLIRYENEEAVDDSQLPKDRFSAERLKGVDSTLKIQPAELGDSAVYLCASSLLAPTKNIQYFGAGTRLSVL.

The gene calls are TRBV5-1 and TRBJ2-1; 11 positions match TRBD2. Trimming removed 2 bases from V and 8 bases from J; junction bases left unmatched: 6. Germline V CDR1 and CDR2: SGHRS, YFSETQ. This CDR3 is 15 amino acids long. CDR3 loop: CASSFTSGSSDEQFF. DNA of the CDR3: TGCGCCAGCAGCTTTACTAGCGGGAGTTCGGATGAGCAGTTCTTC. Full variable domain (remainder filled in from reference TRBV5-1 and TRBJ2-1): KAGVTQTPRYLIKTRGQQVTLSCSPISGHRSVSWYQQTPGQGLQFLFEYFSETQRNKGNFPGRFSGRQFSNSRSEMNVSTLELGDSALYLCASSFTSGSSDEQFFGPGTRLTVL.

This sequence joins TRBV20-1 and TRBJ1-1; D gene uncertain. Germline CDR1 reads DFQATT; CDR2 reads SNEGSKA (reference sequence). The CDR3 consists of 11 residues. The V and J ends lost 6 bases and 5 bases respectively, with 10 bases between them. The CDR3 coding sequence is TGCAGTGCGGTTACGGGTACTGAAGCTTTCTTT. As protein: CSAVTGTEAFF.

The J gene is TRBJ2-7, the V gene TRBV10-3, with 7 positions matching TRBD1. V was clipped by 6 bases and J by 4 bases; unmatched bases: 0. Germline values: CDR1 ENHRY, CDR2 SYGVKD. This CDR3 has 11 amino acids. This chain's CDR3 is CAIRGQYEQYF. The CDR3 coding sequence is TGTGCCATCAGGGGACAGTACGAGCAGTACTTC.

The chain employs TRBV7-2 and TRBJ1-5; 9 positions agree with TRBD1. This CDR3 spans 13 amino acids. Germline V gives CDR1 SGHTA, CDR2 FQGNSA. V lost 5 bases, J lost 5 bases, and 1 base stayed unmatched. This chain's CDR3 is CASSRTGDQPQHF. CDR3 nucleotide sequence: TGTGCCAGCAGCCGGACAGGGGATCAGCCCCAGCATTTT.

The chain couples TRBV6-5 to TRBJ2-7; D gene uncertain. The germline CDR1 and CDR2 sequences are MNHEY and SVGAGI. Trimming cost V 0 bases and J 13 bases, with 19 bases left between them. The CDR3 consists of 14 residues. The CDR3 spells CASSYSTNPGQAYF. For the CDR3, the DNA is TGTGCCAGCAGTTACTCGACGAACCCCGGTCAGGCTTACTTC.

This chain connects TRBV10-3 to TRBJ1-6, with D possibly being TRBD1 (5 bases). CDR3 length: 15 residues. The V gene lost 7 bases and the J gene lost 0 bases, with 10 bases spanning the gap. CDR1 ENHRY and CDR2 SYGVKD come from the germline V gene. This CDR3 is CAIKQGSSYNSPLHF. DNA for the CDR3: TGTGCCATCAAGCAGGGCAGCTCCTATAATTCACCCCTCCACTTT.

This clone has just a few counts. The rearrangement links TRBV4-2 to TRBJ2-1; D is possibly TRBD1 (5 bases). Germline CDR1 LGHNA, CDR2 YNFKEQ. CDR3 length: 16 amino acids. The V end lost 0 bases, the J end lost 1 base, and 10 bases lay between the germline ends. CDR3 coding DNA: TGTGCCAGCAGCCAAGATAGGGCAGGGTCCTACAATGAGCAGTTCTTC. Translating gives CASSQDRAGSYNEQFF.

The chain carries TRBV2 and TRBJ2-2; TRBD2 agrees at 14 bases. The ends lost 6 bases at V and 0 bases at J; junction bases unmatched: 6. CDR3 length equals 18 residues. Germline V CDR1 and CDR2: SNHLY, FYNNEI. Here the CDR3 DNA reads TGTGCCAGCAGGGCAAGGACTAGCGGGAGGCCGAACACCGGGGAGCTGTTTTTT. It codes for CASRARTSGRPNTGELFF. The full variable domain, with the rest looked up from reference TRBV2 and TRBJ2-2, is EPEVTQTPSHQVTQMGQEVILRCVPISNHLYFYWYRQILGQKVEFLVSFYNNEISEKSEIFDDQFSVERPDGSNFTLKIRSTKLEDSAMYFCASRARTSGRPNTGELFFGEGSRLTVL.

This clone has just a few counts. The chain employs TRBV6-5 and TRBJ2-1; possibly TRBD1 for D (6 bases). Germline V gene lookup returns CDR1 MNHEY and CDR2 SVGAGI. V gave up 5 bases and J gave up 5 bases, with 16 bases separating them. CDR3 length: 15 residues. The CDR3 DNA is TGTGCCAGCAGTCCTAAACAGGACAGTGACAATGAGCAGTTCTTC. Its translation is CASSPKQDSDNEQFF.

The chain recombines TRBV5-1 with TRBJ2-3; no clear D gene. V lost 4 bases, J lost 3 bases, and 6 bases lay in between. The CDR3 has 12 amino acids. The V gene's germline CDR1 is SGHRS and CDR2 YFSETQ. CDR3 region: CASSPGTDTQYF. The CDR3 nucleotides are TGCGCCAGCAGCCCCGGGACAGATACGCAGTATTTT.

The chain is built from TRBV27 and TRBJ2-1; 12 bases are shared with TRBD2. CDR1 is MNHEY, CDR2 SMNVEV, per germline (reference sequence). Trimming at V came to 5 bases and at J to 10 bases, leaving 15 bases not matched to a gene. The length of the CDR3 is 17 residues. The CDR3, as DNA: TGTGCCAGCAGTCCCTACGGACTAGCGGGGACCCCGGGGGAGCAGTTCTTC. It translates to CASSPYGLAGTPGEQFF.